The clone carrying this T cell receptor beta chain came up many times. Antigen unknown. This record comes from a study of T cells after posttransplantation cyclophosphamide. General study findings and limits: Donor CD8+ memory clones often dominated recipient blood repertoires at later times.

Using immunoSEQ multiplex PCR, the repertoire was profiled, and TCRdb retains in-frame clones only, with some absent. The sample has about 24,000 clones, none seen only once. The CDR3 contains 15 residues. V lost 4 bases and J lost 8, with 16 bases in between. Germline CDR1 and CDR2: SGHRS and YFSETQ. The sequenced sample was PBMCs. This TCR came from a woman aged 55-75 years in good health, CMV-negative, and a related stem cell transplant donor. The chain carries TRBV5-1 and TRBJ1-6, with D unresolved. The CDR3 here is CASSRDLKLDSPLHF. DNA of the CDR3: TGCGCCAGCAGCAGGGATTTAAAACTAGATTCACCCCTCCACTTT.